One and the same sample provided the 3 T cell receptor beta chains below, sequenced in a study of identical twins. From the 5' RACE reads, TCRdb called clonotypes with MiXCR, one entry per CDR3 protein. There are around 490,000 distinct CDR3 sequences in the sample; about 22% occur only once, and about 0.48% lies in the top ten. Another study also made use of these data, one on yellow fever vaccine responses in identical twins.

The sequencing input was CD4+ T cells sorted from blood. The receptor source for this set is a woman younger than 35 in good health.

This clonotype has a handful of counts. The chain recombines TRBV15 with TRBJ1-6, with D perhaps TRBD1 (5 bases). The V end was cut by 7 bases, the J end by 5 bases, with 18 bases between. The CDR3 length is 16 residues. The germline V gene has CDR1 LNHNV and CDR2 YYDKDF (reference sequence). CDR3 in amino acids: CATKLTAVGNNSPLHF. CDR3 DNA sequence: TGTGCCACCAAACTGACAGCGGTGGGGAATAATTCACCCCTCCACTTT.

This clonotype occurred a few times. The CDR3 reads CASSLGTLKETQYF. The CDR3 DNA reads as TGCGCCAGCAGCCTCGGGACACTCAAGGAGACCCAGTACTTC. The chain couples TRBV5-1 to TRBJ2-5; tentative D call: TRBD1 (6 bases). CDR1 and CDR2 from the germline V gene are SGHRS and YFSETQ. The CDR3 runs to 14 residues. Trimming left V 4 bases short and J 5 bases short, with 15 bases between.

The chain couples TRBV7-2 to TRBJ2-3, with D perhaps being TRBD1 or TRBD2 (5 bases each). This CDR3 has 15 amino acids. The germline CDR1 and CDR2 sequences are SGHTA and FQGNSA. Trimming pared 5 bases from V and 1 base from J, leaving 13 bases between. CDR3 loop: CASSPGTPRTDTQYF. CDR3 nucleotides: TGTGCCAGCAGCCCCGGGACCCCACGCACAGATACGCAGTATTTT. The full variable domain, in which reference TRBV7-2 and TRBJ2-3 provide the parts outside the CDR3, is GAGVSQSPSNKVTEKGKDVELRCDPISGHTALYWYRQSLGQGLEFLIYFQGNSAPDKSGLPSDRFSAERTGGSVSTLTIQRTQQEDSAVYLCASSPGTPRTDTQYFGPGTRLTVL.